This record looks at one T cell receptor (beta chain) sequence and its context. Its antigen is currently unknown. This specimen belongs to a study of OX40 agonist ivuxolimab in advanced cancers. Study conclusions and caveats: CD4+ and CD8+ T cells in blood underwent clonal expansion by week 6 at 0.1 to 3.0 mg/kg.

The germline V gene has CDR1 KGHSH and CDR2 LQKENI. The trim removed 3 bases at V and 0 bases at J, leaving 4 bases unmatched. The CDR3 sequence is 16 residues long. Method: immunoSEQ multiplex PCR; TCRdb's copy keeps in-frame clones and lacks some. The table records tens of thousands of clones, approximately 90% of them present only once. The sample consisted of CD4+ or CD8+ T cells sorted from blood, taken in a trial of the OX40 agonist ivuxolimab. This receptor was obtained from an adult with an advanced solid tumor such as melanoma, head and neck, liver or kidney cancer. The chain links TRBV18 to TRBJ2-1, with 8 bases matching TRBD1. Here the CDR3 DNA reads TGTGCCAGCTCACCGAGGACAGGGAGCTCCTACAATGAGCAGTTCTTC. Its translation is CASSPRTGSSYNEQFF.